What follows are 23 T cell receptor beta chains derived from one specimen sequenced in a study of shared clonotypes between healthy human individuals. The data were produced by immunoSEQ multiplex PCR, yet TCRdb's version contains in-frame clones alone and is incomplete. The sample records 2 million to 2.5 million clones, around 95% being singletons. What was sequenced was naive CD4+ T cells sorted from blood. Sample subset: CD45RA+ positively selected. The receptors originated from a man younger than 35 in good health.

The gene calls are TRBV9 and TRBJ1-6, with D uncertain. Germline V gives CDR1 SGDLS, CDR2 YYNGEE. V lost 0 bases to trimming and J lost 7 bases, with 11 bases between them. The CDR3 contains 15 residues. In nucleotides, the CDR3 is TGTGCCAGCAGCGTAGCTTGGACCCAAAATTCACCCCTCCACTTT. Translating gives CASSVAWTQNSPLHF. The variable domain in full, with the rest retrieved from reference TRBV9 and TRBJ1-6, is DSGVTQTPKHLITATGQRVTLRCSPRSGDLSVYWYQQSLDQGLQFLIQYYNGEERAKGNILERFSAQQFPDLHSELNLSSLELGDSALYFCASSVAWTQNSPLHFGNGTRLTVT.

V gene TRBV7-9 combines with J gene TRBJ2-1; D may be TRBD1 or TRBD2 (6 bases each). The CDR3 sequence is 16 residues long. V lost 1 base and J lost 1, with 11 bases in between. The germline V gene has CDR1 SEHNR and CDR2 FQNEAQ (reference sequence). This CDR3 reads CASSLGGAFSYNEQFF. The CDR3 DNA reads as TGTGCCAGCAGCTTAGGGGGGGCCTTTTCCTACAATGAGCAGTTCTTC.

This rearrangement joins TRBV11-2 to TRBJ2-1; 7 bases fit TRBD1. In germline, CDR1 is SGHAT, CDR2 FQNNGV. The junction had 8 bases not matched to a gene; V was cut back by 4 bases and J by 5 bases. This CDR3 has 15 amino acids. DNA of the CDR3: TGTGCCAGCAGCTGGCAGGGACAGCACAACAATGAGCAGTTCTTC. Translating gives CASSWQGQHNNEQFF.

The chain uses TRBV6-5 and TRBJ2-1; 10 nucleotides match TRBD2. Trimming cost V 2 bases and J 8 bases; bases outside gene matches: 6. This CDR3 spans 15 amino acids. Per the germline V gene, CDR1 is MNHEY and CDR2 is SVGAGI. CDR3 in amino acids: CASSYAVAGGYEQFF. For the CDR3, the DNA is TGTGCCAGCAGTTACGCGGTAGCGGGGGGATATGAGCAGTTCTTC.

The V call is TRBV27, the J call TRBJ1-2; no clear D. Trimming pared 2 bases from V and 5 bases from J, leaving 9 bases between. The CDR3 covers 13 residues. CDR1 is MNHEY and CDR2 is SMNVEV in the germline V gene (reference sequence). CDR3 DNA sequence: TGTGCCAGCAGTTTAGAGCACGGGTATGGCTACACCTTC. This gives the protein CASSLEHGYGYTF.

Only one count was recorded for this clone. This chain connects TRBV5-1 to TRBJ2-7; D call uncertain. This CDR3 has 14 residues. Germline V gene lookup returns CDR1 SGHRS and CDR2 YFSETQ. Trimming left V 0 bases short and J 4 bases short, with 11 bases between. As DNA, the CDR3 is TGCGCCAGCAGCTTGGAACAGTTCTCGTACGAGCAGTACTTC. Residues: CASSLEQFSYEQYF.

This clone came up a few times. The chain uses TRBV6-6 and TRBJ2-7; D gene ambiguous. The germline CDR1 and CDR2 sequences are MNHNY and SVGAGI (reference sequence). Deletions cut 4 bases from V and 7 bases from J, with 17 bases between. The CDR3 runs 14 residues. The CDR3 DNA is TGTGCCAGCAGTTCATACCTGGGTGGCTGGGAGCAGTACTTC. It translates to CASSSYLGGWEQYF.

The CDR3 region is CASSLDRGGSYNEQFF. As DNA, the CDR3 is TGTGCCAGCAGCTTGGATCGCGGAGGCTCCTACAATGAGCAGTTCTTC. The chain carries TRBV5-8 and TRBJ2-1; maybe TRBD2 (5 bases). The germline V gene encodes CDR1 SGHTS and CDR2 YDEGEE. V lost 0 bases, J lost 0 bases, and 10 bases lay in between. The CDR3 contains 16 residues.

This clone was detected once. The J gene is TRBJ2-6, the V gene TRBV7-8; no reliable D call. The CDR3 extends over 17 amino acids. CDR1 is SGHVS, CDR2 FQNEAQ, per germline. V gave up 4 bases and J gave up 3 bases, with 16 bases separating them. The chain's CDR3 is CASSSRTGLGGANVLTF. In DNA, the CDR3 is TGTGCCAGCAGCTCGCGGACGGGTCTGGGTGGGGCCAACGTCCTGACTTTC.

J is TRBJ2-7 and V is TRBV4-3; the D gene is possibly TRBD2 (5 bases). Per germline, CDR1 LGHNA and CDR2 YSLEER. V dropped 3 bases and J dropped 4 bases, with 13 bases sitting between them. The CDR3 sequence is 14 residues long. The DNA for the CDR3 is TGCGCCAGCAGCCACCCACACTGGAGGTACGAGCAGTACTTC. It encodes CASSHPHWRYEQYF.

This clone has a handful of counts. Other nucleotide sequences from this sample produce the same CDR3. The chain couples TRBV18 to TRBJ2-5; D not resolved. Trimming stripped 2 bases from V and 2 bases from J, with 6 bases between. The CDR3 consists of 13 residues. Germline V lookup: CDR1 KGHSH, CDR2 LQKENI. The CDR3 region is CASSPGLQETQYF. Written as DNA, the CDR3 is TGTGCCAGCTCACCAGGGCTACAAGAGACCCAGTACTTC. Looking up the rest from reference TRBV18 and TRBJ2-5 gives the full variable domain: NAGVMQNPRHLVRRRGQEARLRCSPMKGHSHVYWYRQLPEEGLKFMVYLQKENIIDESGMPKERFSAEFPKEGPSILRIQQVVRGDSAAYFCASSPGLQETQYFGPGTRLLVL.

This clone was detected once. The gene calls are TRBV5-4 and TRBJ2-7, with 9 bases matching TRBD2. Germline trimming cut 4 bases from V and 4 bases from J; bases unmatched to any gene: 6. Per the germline V gene, CDR1 is SGHNT and CDR2 is YYREEE (reference sequence). This CDR3 spans 14 amino acids. In nucleotides, the CDR3 is TGTGCCAGCAGCGTTAGCGGGAGTCGATACGAGCAGTACTTC. This translates into CASSVSGSRYEQYF.

This clone appeared a single time. This chain uses TRBV6-5 with TRBJ1-5; 8 bases are a match to TRBD1. The CDR3 contains 16 residues. V dropped 4 bases and J dropped 3; count of bases not matched to a gene: 8. CDR1 MNHEY and CDR2 SVGAGI come from the germline V gene. CDR3: CASSSLGQGVNQPQHF. CDR3 DNA sequence: TGTGCCAGCAGTTCCCTCGGACAGGGCGTCAATCAGCCCCAGCATTTT.

A note on this clone: Other nucleotide sequences from this sample produce the same CDR3. J is TRBJ2-7 and V is TRBV18; a weak D match, TRBD2 (6 bases). This CDR3 is built from 15 residues. Germline V lookup: CDR1 KGHSH, CDR2 LQKENI. Trimming removed 0 bases from V and 1 base from J, with 10 bases in between. As DNA, the CDR3 is TGTGCCAGCTCACCACCGGCCGGAGGGTCCTACGAGCAGTACTTC. Translation gives CASSPPAGGSYEQYF.

V is TRBV2 and J is TRBJ2-7; D unresolved. Trimming took off 7 bases at V and 0 bases at J, with 10 bases between the two ends. The CDR3 is 13 amino acids. Germline CDR1 reads SNHLY; CDR2 reads FYNNEI. CDR3 sequence (DNA): TGTGCCAGCAACCAGGCAAGCTCCTACGAGCAGTACTTC. This gives the protein CASNQASSYEQYF.

This clone was seen just once. J is TRBJ1-1 and V is TRBV29-1; TRBD1 might be the D (5 bases). The CDR3 spans 13 residues. With 6 bases removed from V and 0 bases from J, the gap between germline ends came to 11 bases. The germline gives CDR1 SQVTM, CDR2 ANQGSEA. The DNA for the CDR3 is TGCAGCGTAACAGGTTCCCTGAACACTGAAGCTTTCTTT. Translation: CSVTGSLNTEAFF. Full variable domain (remainder filled in from reference TRBV29-1 and TRBJ1-1): SAVISQKPSRDICQRGTSLTIQCQVDSQVTMMFWYRQQPGQSLTLIATANQGSEATYESGFVIDKFPISRPNLTFSTLTVSNMSPEDSSIYLCSVTGSLNTEAFFGQGTRLTVV.

The rearrangement uses TRBV5-1 and TRBJ2-2, with TRBD1 as a possible D gene (5 bases). Germline lookup yields CDR1 SGHRS and CDR2 YFSETQ. Trimming took 4 bases from V and 7 from J, leaving 11 bases between them. This CDR3 region has 13 residues. This CDR3 is CASSQQGGGELFF. The CDR3 DNA reads TGCGCCAGCAGCCAGCAGGGTGGCGGGGAGCTGTTTTTT.

The V call is TRBV4-1, the J call TRBJ1-2; D ambiguous. With 4 bases removed from V and 4 bases from J, the gap between germline ends came to 13 bases. There are 14 residues in the CDR3. Per germline, CDR1 MGHRA and CDR2 YSYEKL. The CDR3 DNA sequence: TGCGCCAGCAGCCGGGCCGAGGTCCCCTATGGCTACACCTTC. It codes for CASSRAEVPYGYTF.

The J gene is TRBJ2-3, the V gene TRBV4-3; 9 nucleotides line up with TRBD2. The V and J ends lost 1 base and 5 bases, in that order; junction bases with no gene match: 13. CDR1 and CDR2 (germline): LGHNA, YSLEER. CDR3 length: 18 residues. In DNA, the CDR3 is TGCGCCAGCAGCCAAGGATCGGCGGGAGGGCCCGGAGGAGATACGCAGTATTTT. Residues: CASSQGSAGGPGGDTQYF.

The rearrangement uses TRBV5-1 and TRBJ1-1; a possible D gene is TRBD1 (5 bases). The CDR3 runs 14 residues. Trimming pared 5 bases from V and 1 base from J, leaving 12 bases between. Germline V gene sequence: CDR1 SGHRS, CDR2 YFSETQ. CDR3 loop: CASRSGTANTEAFF. The CDR3 region has the DNA TGCGCCAGCAGATCCGGGACGGCGAACACTGAAGCTTTCTTT. Looking up the rest from reference TRBV5-1 and TRBJ1-1 gives the full variable domain: KAGVTQTPRYLIKTRGQQVTLSCSPISGHRSVSWYQQTPGQGLQFLFEYFSETQRNKGNFPGRFSGRQFSNSRSEMNVSTLELGDSALYLCASRSGTANTEAFFGQGTRLTVV.

The chain is built from TRBV5-1 and TRBJ2-1; 7 nucleotides match TRBD1. The CDR3 runs to 14 residues. V was pared by 4 bases and J by 5 bases, with 6 bases of the junction left unmatched. Per germline, CDR1 SGHRS and CDR2 YFSETQ. CDR3 amino acids: CASSIGQENNEQFF. CDR3 in DNA: TGCGCCAGCAGCATTGGACAGGAGAACAATGAGCAGTTCTTC.

This clone has more than one count but fewer than ten. The V call is TRBV5-1, the J call TRBJ2-2, with TRBD1 matching over 7 bases. Trimming cost V 4 bases and J 7 bases; bases outside gene matches: 13. This CDR3 region has 16 residues. Per the germline V gene, CDR1 is SGHRS and CDR2 is YFSETQ. Here the CDR3 reads CASSSGGQASLGELFF. The CDR3 bases are TGCGCCAGCAGCAGCGGAGGACAGGCCTCGCTCGGGGAGCTGTTTTTT.

This sequence joins TRBV5-1 and TRBJ2-5; 7 positions match TRBD2. The V and J ends lost 0 bases and 2 bases, in that order; junction bases with no gene match: 4. This CDR3 has 15 amino acids. Germline CDR1 and CDR2: SGHRS and YFSETQ. The CDR3 reads CASSLERGKQETQYF. DNA for the CDR3: TGCGCCAGCAGCTTGGAGCGGGGTAAACAAGAGACCCAGTACTTC.